Following are 17 T cell receptor beta chains from one sample sequenced in a study of cytomegalovirus exposure and HLA in healthy donors. The PCR ran on 60 Vbeta and 13 Jbeta primers. Libraries were prepared by immunoSEQ multiplex PCR; TCRdb keeps only in-frame clonotypes and omits some of them. The table includes approximately 150,000 clones, 80% detected once. The sample consisted of PBMCs. The receptors derive from a man aged 30-40 years in good health and CMV-seropositive.

This rearrangement joins TRBV6-1 to TRBJ2-7; tentative D call: TRBD2 (5 bases). This CDR3 spans 14 amino acids. The V end lost 6 bases, the J end lost 3 bases, and 15 bases lay between the germline ends. The germline V gene has CDR1 MNHNS and CDR2 SASEGT. CDR3 nucleotide sequence: TGTGCCAGCAGGGCCCTCGGACTCCACTACGAGCAGTACTTC. Its protein is CASRALGLHYEQYF.

This chain joins TRBV28 and TRBJ1-2, with D perhaps TRBD1 (5 bases). Germline loops: CDR1 MDHEN, CDR2 SYDVKM. The CDR3 runs 14 residues. The V end was cut by 2 bases, the J end by 8 bases, with 15 bases between. The CDR3 loop is CASSLEGGVWGYTF. CDR3 bases: TGTGCCAGCAGTTTAGAAGGAGGGGTGTGGGGCTACACCTTC.

This chain links TRBV5-5 with TRBJ2-2, with D possibly matching TRBD1 (6 bases). V was shortened by 2 bases and J by 1 base, with 9 bases between the two germline ends. From germline, CDR1 is SGHKS and CDR2 YYEKEE (reference sequence). The CDR3 length is 15 residues. As DNA, the CDR3 is TGTGCCAGCAGCTTCCGGACAGTGAACACCGGGGAGCTGTTTTTT. The encoded protein is CASSFRTVNTGELFF.

This clone was detected only once. The chain is built from TRBV7-6 and TRBJ1-1; 9 nucleotides agree with TRBD1. The CDR3 length is 16 residues. The trim removed 0 bases at V and 3 bases at J, leaving 5 bases unmatched. Germline values: CDR1 SGHVS, CDR2 FNYEAQ. CDR3 DNA: TGTGCCAGCAGCTTAGCTCCTGGGACAGGGTACACTGAAGCTTTCTTT. This codes for CASSLAPGTGYTEAFF.

V gene TRBV11-2 combines with J gene TRBJ1-4, with 9 bases fitting TRBD1. This CDR3 spans 16 amino acids. Germline V gene data show CDR1 as SGHAT and CDR2 as FQNNGV. Trimming took 4 bases from V and 4 from J; bases not matched to a gene: 7. CDR3 bases: TGTGCCAGCAGCTCTTCCGGGACAGGGTATAATGAAAAACTGTTTTTT. It is translated as CASSSSGTGYNEKLFF. Using reference TRBV11-2 and TRBJ1-4 for the parts outside the CDR3, the full variable domain is EAGVAQSPRYKIIEKRQSVAFWCNPISGHATLYWYQQILGQGPKLLIQFQNNGVVDDSQLPKDRFSAERLKGVDSTLKIQPAKLEDSAVYLCASSSSGTGYNEKLFFGSGTQLSVL.

The rearrangement joins TRBV6-1 to TRBJ2-7; 8 bases fit TRBD1. Germline V CDR1 and CDR2: MNHNS, SASEGT. The V segment lost 6 bases and the J segment 0 bases; nucleotides outside the gene matches: 1. The CDR3 length is 13 residues. The CDR3 DNA sequence: TGTGCCAGCAGGGACAGGGTCTCCTACGAGCAGTACTTC. Translation: CASRDRVSYEQYF.

J is TRBJ2-1 and V is TRBV10-3, with 9 positions matching TRBD2. The junction had 2 bases not matched to a gene; V was cut back by 2 bases and J by 3 bases. The CDR3 has 15 amino acids. Looked up from germline, CDR1 is ENHRY and CDR2 is SYGVKD. The CDR3 nucleotides are TGTGCCATCAGTGAGGGACTAGCGAGCTACAATGAGCAGTTCTTC. This translates into CAISEGLASYNEQFF.

The genes are TRBV6-5 and TRBJ2-7; 7 nucleotides line up with TRBD1. Germline CDR1 MNHEY, CDR2 SVGAGI. V shed 6 bases, J shed 3 bases, and the junction held 8 bases outside the gene matches. This CDR3 contains 14 residues. CDR3 residues: CASSKPGQHYEQYF. CDR3 bases: TGTGCCAGCAGCAAGCCGGGACAGCACTACGAGCAGTACTTC.

The rearrangement links TRBV5-1 to TRBJ2-7, with D perhaps matching TRBD2 (5 bases). The V gene's germline CDR1 is SGHRS and CDR2 YFSETQ. The CDR3 totals 13 residues. V gave up 7 bases and J gave up 3 bases, with 14 bases separating them. The CDR3 is CASSRGWDYEQYF. The CDR3 DNA follows: TGCGCCAGCTCCCGAGGGTGGGACTACGAGCAGTACTTC.

V usage is TRBV28 and J usage is TRBJ2-1, with 9 bases that match TRBD2. Looked up from germline, CDR1 is MDHEN and CDR2 is SYDVKM. After removal of 5 bases from V and 7 bases from J, the junction contained 9 bases not matched to a gene. The CDR3 has 15 residues. The CDR3 nucleotides are TGTGCCAGCAGTCTAGGCGGGAGGGCGCAGAATGAGCAGTTCTTC. It encodes CASSLGGRAQNEQFF.

This chain links TRBV30 with TRBJ2-7; the D is unclear. Between the trimmed V and J ends, which lost 2 bases and 9 bases, there was a span of 17 bases. Germline V gene data show CDR1 as GTSNPN and CDR2 as SVGIG (reference sequence). The CDR3 loop spans 13 amino acids. Written as DNA, the CDR3 is TGTGCCTGGAGTTCTATCCCCGCCCCCGGGCAGTACTTC. Protein product: CAWSSIPAPGQYF.

The V call is TRBV7-9, the J call TRBJ2-7; D is perhaps TRBD1 (6 bases). Trimming stripped 6 bases from V and 0 bases from J, with 15 bases between. Germline CDR1 is SEHNR and CDR2 is FQNEAQ (reference sequence). CDR3 size: 15 residues. The CDR3 loop reads CASSWTDLSSYEQYF. The CDR3 region has the DNA TGTGCCAGCAGTTGGACAGACTTGAGCTCCTACGAGCAGTACTTC.

In this sample, this clone turned up once. The chain links TRBV28 to TRBJ1-2, with D uncertain. The CDR3 spans 14 residues. The V end lost 6 bases, the J end lost 4 bases, and 15 bases lay between the germline ends. Germline-derived CDR1 and CDR2 are MDHEN and SYDVKM. The CDR3 DNA sequence: TGTGCCAGCAGCCTAGGCAGTTTGAGCTATGGCTACACCTTC. Its translation: CASSLGSLSYGYTF.

The chain recombines TRBV19 with TRBJ2-2, with D tentatively TRBD1 (6 bases). V was shortened by 7 bases and J by 7 bases, with 16 bases between the two germline ends. Germline assignment: CDR1 LNHDA and CDR2 SQIVND (reference sequence). The CDR3 is made up of 14 amino acids. This CDR3 reads CASISRQVDGELFF. DNA of the CDR3: TGTGCCAGTATTTCACGACAGGTAGACGGGGAGCTGTTTTTT.

In its sample, this clone was seen once. J is TRBJ2-7 and V is TRBV5-1, with TRBD1 identical over 7 bases. CDR1 is SGHRS, CDR2 YFSETQ, per germline. The length of the CDR3 is 14 residues. V lost 1 base to trimming and J lost 4 bases; unmatched junction nucleotides: 5. In DNA, the CDR3 is TGCGCCAGCAGCTTGTGGGACAGCCCTTACGAGCAGTACTTC. Translating it yields CASSLWDSPYEQYF. The full variable domain, completed using reference TRBV5-1 and TRBJ2-7, is KAGVTQTPRYLIKTRGQQVTLSCSPISGHRSVSWYQQTPGQGLQFLFEYFSETQRNKGNFPGRFSGRQFSNSRSEMNVSTLELGDSALYLCASSLWDSPYEQYFGPGTRLTVT.

V and J are TRBV19 and TRBJ2-3; TRBD2 is a possible D gene (7 bases). The CDR3 has 14 amino acids. Trimming took off 6 bases at V and 4 bases at J, with 14 bases between the two ends. Germline CDR1 is LNHDA and CDR2 is SQIVND (reference sequence). The DNA of the CDR3 is TGTGCCAGTAGCGGGGGGCGAGCCTCAGATACGCAGTATTTT. Its translation: CASSGGRASDTQYF.

The V gene is TRBV15, the J gene TRBJ1-3, with D unresolved. Germline V gives CDR1 LNHNV, CDR2 YYDKDF (reference sequence). Deletions cut 6 bases from V and 0 bases from J, with 12 bases between. CDR3 length equals 15 residues. The CDR3 DNA reads TGTGCCACCAGGAACGACTGGAGCTCTGGAAACACCATATATTTT. Amino acids: CATRNDWSSGNTIYF.